This T cell receptor (beta chain) was sequenced in a study of shared clonotypes between healthy human individuals. Overall study results and limits: It was observed that 5% to 6% of naive CD4 clonotypes were shared across several donors.

Trimming pared 2 bases from V and 1 base from J, leaving 5 bases between. CDR3 length equals 14 residues. Per germline, CDR1 SGHTA and CDR2 FQGNSA. CD45RO-negative CD8 cells positively selected for CCR7 made up the naive population, which excluded terminally differentiated effector memory CD45RA+ cells. Healthy and HIV-negative, the adult donors had no recent acute infections or vaccinations. The protocol was immunoSEQ multiplex PCR, while the TCRdb copy is restricted to in-frame clones and leaves out a portion. The data show around 640,000 clones, approximately 96% seen once. This clone showed up just once. What it binds is not known.

The sequencing sample was made of naive CD8+ T cells sorted from blood. The TCR sequence derives from a woman in her 30s in good health. The V and J genes are TRBV7-2 and TRBJ2-2; D gene uncertain. Written as DNA, the CDR3 is TGTGCCAGCAGCTTACCCAAGAACACCGGGGAGCTGTTTTTT. The encoded protein is CASSLPKNTGELFF.